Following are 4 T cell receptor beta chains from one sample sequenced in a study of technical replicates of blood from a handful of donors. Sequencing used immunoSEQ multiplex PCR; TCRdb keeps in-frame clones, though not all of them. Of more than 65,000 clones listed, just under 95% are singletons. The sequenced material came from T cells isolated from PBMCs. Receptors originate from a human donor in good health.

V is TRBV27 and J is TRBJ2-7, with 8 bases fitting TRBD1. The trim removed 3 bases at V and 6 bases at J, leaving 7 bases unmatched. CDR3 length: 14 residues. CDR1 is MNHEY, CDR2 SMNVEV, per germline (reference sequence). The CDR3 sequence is CASSLAGGTSEQYF. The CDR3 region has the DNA TGTGCCAGCAGTTTGGCAGGGGGCACCTCCGAGCAGTACTTC.

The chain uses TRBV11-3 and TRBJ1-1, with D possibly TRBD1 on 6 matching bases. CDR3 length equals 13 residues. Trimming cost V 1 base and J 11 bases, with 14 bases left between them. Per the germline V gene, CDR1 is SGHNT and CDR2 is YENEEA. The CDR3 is CASSLGRNRAAFF. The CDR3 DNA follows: TGTGCCAGCAGCTTAGGACGTAACAGGGCGGCTTTCTTT. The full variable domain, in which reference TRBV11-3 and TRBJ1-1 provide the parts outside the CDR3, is EAGVVQSPRYKIIEKKQPVAFWCNPISGHNTLYWYLQNLGQGPELLIRYENEEAVDDSQLPKDRFSAERLKGVDSTLKIQPAELGDSAVYLCASSLGRNRAAFFGQGTRLTVV.

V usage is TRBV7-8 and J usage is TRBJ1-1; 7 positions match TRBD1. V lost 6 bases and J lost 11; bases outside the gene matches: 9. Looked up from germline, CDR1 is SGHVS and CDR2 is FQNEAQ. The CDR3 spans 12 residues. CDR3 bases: TGTGCCAGCAGAAAGGAGGGGGCAGACGCTTTCTTT. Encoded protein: CASRKEGADAFF.

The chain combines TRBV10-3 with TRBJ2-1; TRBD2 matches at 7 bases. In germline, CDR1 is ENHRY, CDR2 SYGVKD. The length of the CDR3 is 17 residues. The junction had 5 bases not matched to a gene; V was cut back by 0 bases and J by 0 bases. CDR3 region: CAISESLAVSSYNEQFF. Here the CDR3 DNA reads TGTGCCATCAGTGAGTCTCTAGCGGTGAGCTCCTACAATGAGCAGTTCTTC.